What follows are 10 T cell receptor beta chains derived from one specimen sequenced in a study of cytomegalovirus exposure and HLA in healthy donors. Repertoires were generated with immunoSEQ multiplex PCR, while TCRdb's copy carries only in-frame clones and drops some. The sample lists roughly 250,000 clones; around 87% were seen once. The sequenced material came from PBMCs. The receptors derive from a woman aged 30 to 39 in good health and CMV-seropositive.

This clone was seen a single time. This rearrangement joins TRBV15 to TRBJ2-5; maybe TRBD2 (6 bases). V was cut by 0 bases and J by 2 bases, with 13 bases left in between. Germline V CDR1 and CDR2: LNHNV, YYDKDF (reference sequence). This CDR3 has 16 residues. This chain's CDR3 is CATSREGRGLQETQYF. The CDR3, as DNA: TGTGCCACCAGCAGAGAGGGGCGGGGACTTCAAGAGACCCAGTACTTC. The whole variable domain, filled in from reference TRBV15 and TRBJ2-5, reads DAMVIQNPRYQVTQFGKPVTLSCSQTLNHNVMYWYQQKSSQAPKLLFHYYDKDFNNEADTPDNFQSRRPNTSFCFLDIRSPGLGDTAMYLCATSREGRGLQETQYFGPGTRLLVL.

The chain has TRBV11-2 and TRBJ2-7; 14 nucleotides agree with TRBD2. Germline loops: CDR1 SGHAT, CDR2 FQNNGV. The ends lost 2 bases at V and 5 bases at J; junction bases unmatched: 11. The CDR3 totals 18 residues. CDR3 in DNA: TGTGCCAGCAGCTTATTAGTCGGGACTAGCGGGAGCCCCAACGAGCAGTACTTC. Its translation: CASSLLVGTSGSPNEQYF.

The V and J genes are TRBV27 and TRBJ1-2, with D possibly being TRBD1 (6 bases). This CDR3 region has 16 residues. Trimming cost V 5 bases and J 5 bases, with 21 bases left between them. Per the germline V gene, CDR1 is MNHEY and CDR2 is SMNVEV (reference sequence). DNA of the CDR3: TGTGCCAGCAGTGGTGAACAAAACAGGGCTGGGTATGGCTACACCTTC. Protein sequence: CASSGEQNRAGYGYTF.

V is TRBV29-1 and J is TRBJ2-5; 9 bases agree with TRBD1. There are 12 residues in the CDR3. The ends lost 8 bases at V and 5 bases at J; junction bases unmatched: 6. Looked up from germline, CDR1 is SQVTM and CDR2 is ANQGSEA. The DNA of the CDR3 is TGCAGCACCTTGACAGGGGGTGAGACCCAGTACTTC. It translates to CSTLTGGETQYF.

The rearrangement uses TRBV19 and TRBJ2-5, with TRBD2 matching over 12 bases. The length of the CDR3 is 16 residues. Germline V lookup: CDR1 LNHDA, CDR2 SQIVND (reference sequence). J gave up 5 bases and V 7 bases, and 11 bases lay outside the gene matches. DNA of the CDR3: TGTGCCAGTAACCAACCGTCGACTAGCGGGAGTGAGACCCAGTACTTC. Translation: CASNQPSTSGSETQYF.

V is TRBV7-9 and J is TRBJ2-7; TRBD2 is a possible D gene (6 bases). Germline-derived CDR1 and CDR2 are SEHNR and FQNEAQ (reference sequence). The CDR3 has 13 amino acids. Trimming took off 7 bases at V and 0 bases at J, with 10 bases between the two ends. This CDR3 is CASNRDSSYEQYF. The CDR3, as DNA: TGTGCCAGCAACCGGGACTCCTCCTACGAGCAGTACTTC.

The CDR3 loop reads CASTNTEGAGGYTF. As DNA, the CDR3 is TGCGCCAGCACTAATACGGAGGGGGCAGGAGGCTACACCTTC. This chain connects TRBV5-1 to TRBJ1-2, with 7 bases that match TRBD1. V shed 6 bases, J shed 8 bases, and the junction held 13 bases outside the gene matches. The length of the CDR3 is 14 residues. CDR1 SGHRS and CDR2 YFSETQ come from the germline V gene.

This chain uses TRBV7-9 with TRBJ2-3; D is unclear. The germline V gene has CDR1 SEHNR and CDR2 FQNEAQ (reference sequence). The CDR3 is 14 amino acids. V gave up 5 bases and J gave up 2 bases, with 11 bases separating them. The DNA of the CDR3 is TGTGCCAGCAGCCAGGATGGGTACACAGATACGCAGTATTTT. Translation gives CASSQDGYTDTQYF.

This chain joins TRBV15 and TRBJ2-1; 7 bases match TRBD1. With 2 bases clipped from V and 4 bases from J, the junction kept 11 bases outside the gene matches. The CDR3 is 17 amino acids. Germline loops: CDR1 LNHNV, CDR2 YYDKDF (reference sequence). This CDR3 is CATSRKRQGILYNEQFF. As DNA, the CDR3 is TGTGCCACCAGCAGAAAGCGACAGGGCATCTTATACAATGAGCAGTTCTTC.

The chain employs TRBV27 and TRBJ2-1; 11 nucleotides agree with TRBD2. The CDR3 runs to 17 residues. Per the germline V gene, CDR1 is MNHEY and CDR2 is SMNVEV (reference sequence). V shed 0 bases, J shed 4 bases, and the junction held 5 bases outside the gene matches. The CDR3 region is CASSLSGPSGGYNEQFF. DNA of the CDR3: TGTGCCAGCAGTTTATCTGGTCCTAGCGGGGGGTACAATGAGCAGTTCTTC.